The 14 T cell receptor beta chains presented below share a single source sample, sequenced in a study of blood T cell repertoires in COVID-19. Profiling relied on immunoSEQ multiplex PCR, and the TCRdb table lists in-frame clones only, not all of them. The sample yields 350,000 or so clones, 87% seen once. The sequenced sample consisted of peripheral blood. The receptors derive from a woman between 25 and 40 years old with COVID-19, enrolled during active disease.

On this clone itself: One end of the junction is discordant with germline, which a read error may explain. The CDR3 region has the DNA TGTGCCAGCAATGAACTAGCGGGTCCCCTGGATACGCAGTATTTT. This sequence encodes CASNELAGPLDTQYF. The V call is TRBV2, the J call TRBJ2-3; 9 bases line up with TRBD2. The CDR3 is made up of 15 amino acids. Germline V gene lookup returns CDR1 SNHLY and CDR2 FYNNEI.

The chain employs TRBV5-1 and TRBJ2-6; D not certain. The germline V and J ends were trimmed by 4 bases and 0 bases, with 5 bases remaining between them. CDR1 is SGHRS, CDR2 YFSETQ, per germline. This CDR3 is 14 amino acids long. CDR3 in amino acids: CASSDISGANVLTF. The CDR3 region has the DNA TGCGCCAGCAGCGACATCTCTGGGGCCAACGTCCTGACTTTC.

This sequence joins TRBV5-1 and TRBJ2-3, with TRBD2 matching over 8 bases. The CDR3 runs 15 residues. The germline V gene has CDR1 SGHRS and CDR2 YFSETQ. The junction had 5 bases not matched to a gene; V was cut back by 4 bases and J by 1 base. Here the CDR3 reads CASSTGLGGTDTQYF. The CDR3 DNA is TGCGCCAGCAGCACGGGACTAGGGGGCACAGATACGCAGTATTTT.

The rearrangement uses TRBV7-9 and TRBJ1-6; D remains ambiguous. Germline CDR1 is SEHNR and CDR2 is FQNEAQ (reference sequence). The CDR3 has 15 amino acids. V was cut by 11 bases and J by 8 bases, with 22 bases left in between. The CDR3 DNA follows: TGTGCCTTCCTTCCTGCGGAGAGGTGGGATTCACCCCTCCACTTT. Translation: CAFLPAERWDSPLHF.

This clone was seen just once. J is TRBJ2-3 and V is TRBV11-2, with TRBD2 matching over 9 bases. V gave up 5 bases and J gave up 0 bases; unmatched junction bases: 12. This CDR3 has 18 amino acids. CDR1 is SGHAT and CDR2 is FQNNGV in the germline V gene. Here the CDR3 DNA reads TGTGCCAGCAGCGCACGGGCGGGAGGGCCTGCTAGCACAGATACGCAGTATTTT. Translation: CASSARAGGPASTDTQYF.

Written as DNA, the CDR3 is TGTGCCAGCCAGGGGGTACCATCCTACGAGCAGTACTTC. Translation gives CASQGVPSYEQYF. This chain links TRBV6-4 with TRBJ2-7; 7 bases are shared with TRBD1. Germline V gene data show CDR1 as MRHNA and CDR2 as SNTAGT. The J segment lost 1 base and the V segment lost 8 bases, leaving 5 bases of the junction unmatched. This CDR3 spans 13 amino acids.

The chain carries TRBV5-5 and TRBJ2-7; no clear D. V lost 0 bases, J lost 4 bases, and 11 bases lay in between. Looked up from germline, CDR1 is SGHKS and CDR2 is YYEKEE (reference sequence). The CDR3 has 14 amino acids. In DNA, the CDR3 is TGTGCCAGCAGCTTGGAACGGATGACTTACGAGCAGTACTTC. This gives the protein CASSLERMTYEQYF.

The genes are TRBV14 and TRBJ2-5; D is uncertain. This CDR3 has 13 amino acids. The ends were cut back, 3 bases at V and 5 bases at J, with 10 bases in the middle. Germline CDR1 and CDR2: SGHDN and FVKESK. DNA for the CDR3: TGTGCCAGCAGCCATTGGGTCGGGGAGACCCAGTACTTC. Its translation: CASSHWVGETQYF.

The chain joins TRBV19 to TRBJ1-6, with D tentatively TRBD1 (5 bases). The CDR3 runs 15 residues. CDR1 is LNHDA, CDR2 SQIVND, per germline (reference sequence). Trimming took off 3 bases at V and 7 bases at J, with 13 bases between the two ends. The CDR3 DNA reads TGTGCCAGTAGTATCGGGACTCAGTCGAATTCACCCCTCCACTTT. This gives the protein CASSIGTQSNSPLHF.

In its sample, this clone was seen once. The rearrangement joins TRBV7-9 to TRBJ2-2, with TRBD2 matching over 8 bases. Unmatched junction bases numbered 1, after V lost 0 bases and J lost 1 base. The CDR3 is made up of 16 amino acids. Germline CDR1 is SEHNR and CDR2 is FQNEAQ (reference sequence). The CDR3 sequence is CASSLATSGNTGELFF. CDR3 nucleotides: TGTGCCAGCAGCTTAGCTACTAGCGGGAACACCGGGGAGCTGTTTTTT. Combining the CDR3 with reference TRBV7-9 and TRBJ2-2 gives the whole variable domain DTGVSQNPRHKITKRGQNVTFRCDPISEHNRLYWYRQTLGQGPEFLTYFQNEAQLEKSRLLSDRFSAERPKGSFSTLEIQRTEQGDSAMYLCASSLATSGNTGELFFGEGSRLTVL.

This sequence joins TRBV2 and TRBJ2-1, with a possible D match to TRBD2 (5 bases). The CDR3 runs to 13 residues. V was trimmed by 6 bases and J by 3 bases, leaving 9 bases between them. Germline lookup yields CDR1 SNHLY and CDR2 FYNNEI. CDR3 sequence reads: CASSAGLYNEQFF. CDR3 sequence (DNA): TGTGCCAGCAGCGCCGGACTCTACAATGAGCAGTTCTTC.

The genes are TRBV7-9 and TRBJ2-5; weak D call: TRBD1 (5 bases). Trimming shortened V by 5 bases and J by 2 bases, and 9 bases separated the two germline ends. Germline V CDR1 and CDR2: SEHNR, FQNEAQ (reference sequence). The CDR3 consists of 13 residues. The DNA for the CDR3 is TGTGCCAGCAGCGGACGGACACAAGAGACCCAGTACTTC. Protein product: CASSGRTQETQYF. Drawing the rest from reference TRBV7-9 and TRBJ2-5, the complete variable domain is DTGVSQNPRHKITKRGQNVTFRCDPISEHNRLYWYRQTLGQGPEFLTYFQNEAQLEKSRLLSDRFSAERPKGSFSTLEIQRTEQGDSAMYLCASSGRTQETQYFGPGTRLLVL.

The chain couples TRBV5-4 to TRBJ2-5; perhaps D is TRBD1 or TRBD2 (5 bases each). CDR3 length: 12 residues. Germline CDR1 and CDR2: SGHNT and YYREEE (reference sequence). Trimming removed 5 bases from V and 7 bases from J, with 12 bases in between. The CDR3 nucleotides are TGTGCCAGCAGTTTGAGGGGCGGGACCCAGTACTTC. Its protein is CASSLRGGTQYF.

V gene TRBV5-4 combines with J gene TRBJ1-4; 9 nucleotides line up with TRBD1. Germline V gene data show CDR1 as SGHNT and CDR2 as YYREEE (reference sequence). This CDR3 comprises 13 residues. V was pared by 4 bases and J by 6 bases, with 1 base of the junction left unmatched. CDR3 protein: CASSRDRDEKLFF. Written as DNA, the CDR3 is TGTGCCAGCAGCCGGGACAGGGATGAAAAACTGTTTTTT.